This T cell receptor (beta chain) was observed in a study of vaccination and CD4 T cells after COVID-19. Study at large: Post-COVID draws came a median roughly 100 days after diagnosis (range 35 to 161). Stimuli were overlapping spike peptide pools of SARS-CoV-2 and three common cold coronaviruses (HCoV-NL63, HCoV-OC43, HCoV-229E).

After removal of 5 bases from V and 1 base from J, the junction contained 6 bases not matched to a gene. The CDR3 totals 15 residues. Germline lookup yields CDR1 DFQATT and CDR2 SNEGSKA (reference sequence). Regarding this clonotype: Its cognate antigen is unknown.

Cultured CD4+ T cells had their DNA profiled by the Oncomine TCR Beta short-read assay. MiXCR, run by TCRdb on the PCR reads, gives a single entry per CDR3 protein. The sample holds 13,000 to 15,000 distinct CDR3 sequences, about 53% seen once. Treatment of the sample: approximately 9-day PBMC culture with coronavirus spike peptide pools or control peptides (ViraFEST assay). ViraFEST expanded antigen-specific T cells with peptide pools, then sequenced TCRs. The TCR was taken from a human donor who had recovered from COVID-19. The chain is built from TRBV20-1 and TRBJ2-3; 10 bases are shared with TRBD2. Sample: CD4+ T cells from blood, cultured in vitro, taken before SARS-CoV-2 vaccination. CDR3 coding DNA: TGCAGTGCTGTAAGAGGGACTAGCGGCACAGATACGCAGTATTTT. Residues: CSAVRGTSGTDTQYF.